These 28 T cell receptor beta chains were sequenced from one sample in a study of blood T cell repertoires in COVID-19. Data came from immunoSEQ multiplex PCR; TCRdb stores just in-frame clones and leaves some out. The repertoire holds around 130,000 clones, more than 75% seen once, with about 3.9% in the top ten. The sequencing input was peripheral blood. These receptors all stem from a man in his sixties with acute or convalescent COVID-19.

The chain employs TRBV7-2 and TRBJ2-7; 10 bases map to TRBD2. J lost 6 bases, V lost 0 bases, and 14 bases had no gene match. Germline-derived CDR1 and CDR2 are SGHTA and FQGNSA. The CDR3 loop spans 18 amino acids. The CDR3 is CASSLAPSGRWGRGEQYF. The CDR3 bases are TGTGCCAGCAGCTTAGCGCCTAGCGGGAGATGGGGTCGTGGCGAGCAGTACTTC.

This rearrangement joins TRBV4-3 to TRBJ2-4; the match to TRBD1 covers 10 bases. With V trimmed by 1 base and J by 3 bases, 3 bases remained unmatched. Germline CDR1 reads LGHNA; CDR2 reads YSLEER. The CDR3 is made up of 16 amino acids. The CDR3 is CASSQVGQGVKNIQYF. The CDR3 DNA reads as TGCGCCAGCAGCCAAGTCGGACAGGGGGTCAAAAACATTCAGTACTTC.

This clone was seen only once. The V gene is TRBV5-6, the J gene TRBJ1-2; D is uncertain. The V end was cut by 4 bases, the J end by 4 bases, with 8 bases between. This CDR3 has 12 residues. The germline V gene has CDR1 SGHDT and CDR2 YYEEEE. For the CDR3, the DNA is TGTGCCAGCAGCGACTCATTCTATGGCTACACCTTC. It yields the protein CASSDSFYGYTF.

The chain carries TRBV9 and TRBJ2-2; 7 bases are a match to TRBD1. Germline V CDR1 and CDR2: SGDLS, YYNGEE. The CDR3 consists of 16 residues. The V and J ends lost 0 bases and 6 bases, in that order; junction bases with no gene match: 8. CDR3 in DNA: TGTGCCAGCAGCGTAGGAGACAGGGAAGGGTCCGGGGAGCTGTTTTTT. Translated: CASSVGDREGSGELFF.

The chain recombines TRBV24-1 with TRBJ2-3, with 10 positions matching TRBD2. The germline CDR1 and CDR2 sequences are KGHDR and SFDVKD. The trim removed 5 bases at V and 4 bases at J, leaving 8 bases unmatched. CDR3 length: 16 amino acids. The CDR3 DNA follows: TGTGCCACCAGTGCTGCACTAGCGGGATTTGCAGATACGCAGTATTTT. It specifies CATSAALAGFADTQYF.

The V gene is TRBV28, the J gene TRBJ2-3; TRBD1 aligns across 10 bases. This CDR3 contains 14 residues. Germline V gene data show CDR1 as MDHEN and CDR2 as SYDVKM. J lost 7 bases, V lost 2 bases, and 3 bases had no gene match. CDR3 sequence reads: CASSLPGQGHTQYF. DNA of the CDR3: TGTGCCAGCAGTTTACCGGGACAGGGGCATACGCAGTATTTT.

The J gene is TRBJ1-2, the V gene TRBV29-1; TRBD1 agrees at 8 bases. The germline gives CDR1 SQVTM, CDR2 ANQGSEA. V lost 7 bases, J lost 3 bases, and 1 base stayed unmatched. The CDR3 is made up of 11 amino acids. CDR3 DNA: TGCAGCGGGGGACAGGACTATGGCTACACCTTC. As protein: CSGGQDYGYTF.

The chain is built from TRBV6-2 or TRBV6-3 and TRBJ2-4; 12 bases agree with TRBD2. The trim removed 4 bases at V and 0 bases at J, leaving 4 bases unmatched. This CDR3 spans 17 amino acids. Germline assignment: CDR1 MNHEY and CDR2 SVGEGT. For the CDR3, the DNA is TGTGCCAGCAGTTCCACTAGCGGGGGGCTAGCCAAAAACATTCAGTACTTC. The encoded protein is CASSSTSGGLAKNIQYF.

The chain combines TRBV18 with TRBJ2-5; D is possibly TRBD2 (6 bases). V shed 3 bases and J shed 5 bases, with 13 bases lying between them. Germline V gene data show CDR1 as KGHSH and CDR2 as LQKENI. This CDR3 is 14 amino acids long. Written as DNA, the CDR3 is TGTGCCAGCTCACCCGACGGGAGCGAGGAGACCCAGTACTTC. Amino acid sequence: CASSPDGSEETQYF.

The rearrangement links TRBV5-4 to TRBJ1-6, with 9 bases lining up with TRBD1. Germline V gene lookup returns CDR1 SGHNT and CDR2 YYREEE (reference sequence). Trimming at V came to 0 bases and at J to 9 bases, leaving 7 bases not matched to a gene. This CDR3 region has 16 residues. The CDR3 protein is CASSLAPGQGGSPLHF. The DNA of the CDR3 is TGTGCCAGCAGCTTGGCCCCGGGACAGGGAGGTTCACCCCTCCACTTT.

This chain uses TRBV25-1 with TRBJ1-1, with 9 bases that match TRBD1. V shed 8 bases and J 3 bases; nucleotides not matched to a gene: 10. Germline values: CDR1 MGHDK, CDR2 SYGVNS. The CDR3 runs 15 residues. CDR3: CASALGWDRDTEAFF. The CDR3 DNA sequence: TGTGCCAGCGCACTGGGCTGGGACAGGGACACTGAAGCTTTCTTT.

The rearrangement joins TRBV5-1 to TRBJ1-2, with D hard to call. This CDR3 has 14 residues. V was trimmed by 0 bases and J by 7 bases, leaving 13 bases between them. The germline V gene encodes CDR1 SGHRS and CDR2 YFSETQ. The CDR3, as DNA: TGCGCCAGCAGCTTGGCCCAGGCTACCGCTGGCTACACCTTC. This gives the protein CASSLAQATAGYTF.

The rearrangement joins TRBV27 to TRBJ2-7, with TRBD1 matching over 7 bases. CDR1 and CDR2 from the germline V gene are MNHEY and SMNVEV (reference sequence). CDR3 length: 13 amino acids. With 5 bases clipped from V and 4 bases from J, the junction kept 5 bases outside the gene matches. The CDR3 spells CASSNDRAYEQYF. The CDR3 DNA is TGTGCCAGCAGTAACGACAGGGCTTACGAGCAGTACTTC.

Worth noting for this clone: Different DNA sequences within this sample yield the same CDR3. The rearrangement uses TRBV14 and TRBJ2-2; 7 nucleotides align to TRBD1. The CDR3 contains 16 residues. Per the germline V gene, CDR1 is SGHDN and CDR2 is FVKESK. With V trimmed by 2 bases and J by 3 bases, 6 bases remained unmatched. CDR3 protein: CASSQSGRGYTGELFF. The CDR3 region has the DNA TGTGCCAGCAGCCAATCAGGCAGGGGGTACACCGGGGAGCTGTTTTTT. The full variable domain, completed using reference TRBV14 and TRBJ2-2, is EAGVTQFPSHSVIEKGQTVTLRCDPISGHDNLYWYRRVMGKEIKFLLHFVKESKQDESGMPNNRFLAERTGGTYSTLKVQPAELEDSGVYFCASSQSGRGYTGELFFGEGSRLTVL.

The chain links TRBV28 to TRBJ2-3; TRBD2 matches at 7 bases. Unmatched junction bases numbered 13, after V lost 8 bases and J lost 8 bases. From germline, CDR1 is MDHEN and CDR2 SYDVKM. This CDR3 contains 14 residues. Written as DNA, the CDR3 is TGTGCCAGCGGACCTAGAGGGGAGGGTACTACGCAGTATTTT. This encodes CASGPRGEGTTQYF.

This chain connects TRBV5-5 to TRBJ2-2; a possible D gene is TRBD1 (6 bases). The CDR3 spans 16 residues. Per germline, CDR1 SGHKS and CDR2 YYEKEE (reference sequence). Trimming removed 0 bases at V and 5 bases at J, with 14 bases between. The CDR3 nucleotides are TGTGCCAGCAGCTTGGACTGGGCAGGGGTTACCGGGGAGCTGTTTTTT. The encoded protein is CASSLDWAGVTGELFF.

This chain connects TRBV30 to TRBJ1-2; D is undetermined. The CDR3 is 12 residues long. With 5 bases removed from V and 6 bases from J, the gap between germline ends came to 13 bases. Germline CDR1 reads GTSNPN; CDR2 reads SVGIG (reference sequence). The CDR3 DNA follows: TGTGCCTGGCCAGGCGTGTTCGATGGCTACACCTTC. This gives the protein CAWPGVFDGYTF.

The rearrangement links TRBV5-6 to TRBJ2-4; D perhaps matches TRBD2 (6 bases). The germline V gene has CDR1 SGHDT and CDR2 YYEEEE. V was shortened by 4 bases and J by 7 bases, with 12 bases between the two germline ends. The CDR3 runs 13 residues. CDR3 nucleotides: TGTGCCAGCAGCCTGGCGGGGATCAACATTCAGTACTTC. As protein: CASSLAGINIQYF.

This clone occurred a few times. The CDR3 nucleotides read TGTGCCAGCAGCCAAGGCAGGGGCGCCTATAATTCACCCCTCCACTTT. Translation gives CASSQGRGAYNSPLHF. The chain is built from TRBV3-1 (or the pseudogene TRBV3-2) and TRBJ1-6; a possible D gene is TRBD1 (6 bases). Germline lookup yields CDR1 LGHDT and CDR2 YNNKEL (reference sequence). The V gene lost 1 base and the J gene lost 2 bases, with 9 bases spanning the gap. CDR3 length: 16 amino acids.

The rearrangement uses TRBV21-1 and TRBJ1-3; the D call of TRBD1 is as the table states it, not checked on the DNA. TRBV21-1 is noted as a pseudogene. The CDR3 contains 15 residues. CDR3 loop: CASSNRGRAGNTIYF. The CDR3 DNA reads TGTGCCAGCAGCAACAGGGGGCGGGCTGGAAACACCATATATTTT.

The chain is built from TRBV4-1 and TRBJ2-1, with D unresolved. V shed 7 bases and J shed 6 bases, with 7 bases lying between them. This CDR3 contains 11 residues. Germline V gene data show CDR1 as MGHRA and CDR2 as YSYEKL. Here the CDR3 reads CASNGGNEQFF. In DNA form, the CDR3 reads TGCGCCAGCAACGGCGGCAATGAGCAGTTCTTC.

V gene TRBV11-1 combines with J gene TRBJ2-7, with TRBD2 matching over 11 bases. Per germline, CDR1 SGHAT and CDR2 FQDESV (reference sequence). This CDR3 has 14 residues. V was pared by 3 bases and J by 7 bases, with 5 bases of the junction left unmatched. DNA for the CDR3: TGTGCCAGCAGCTTTAGCGGGAGGGCCTGGGAGCAGTACTTC. It encodes CASSFSGRAWEQYF.

The DNA of the CDR3 is TGTGCCAGCAGCCCCGGACAGGGGGCAACTAATGAAAAACTGTTTTTT. It is translated as CASSPGQGATNEKLFF. The V gene is TRBV7-9, the J gene TRBJ1-4; 10 nucleotides agree with TRBD1. The CDR3 extends over 16 amino acids. V gave up 5 bases and J gave up 0 bases; unmatched junction bases: 3. Germline V lookup: CDR1 SEHNR, CDR2 FQNEAQ (reference sequence).

This clone was seen once. This chain connects TRBV15 to TRBJ1-2; the D gene is possibly TRBD1 (6 bases). Germline V gives CDR1 LNHNV, CDR2 YYDKDF (reference sequence). The V end was cut by 5 bases, the J end by 4 bases, with 17 bases between. The CDR3 sequence is 15 residues long. This CDR3 reads CATSPQGKGGYGYTF. The CDR3 DNA reads as TGTGCCACCAGCCCTCAGGGGAAGGGCGGCTATGGCTACACCTTC.

The rearrangement uses TRBV5-4 and TRBJ2-5; 8 bases map to TRBD2. CDR1 is SGHNT and CDR2 is YYREEE in the germline V gene (reference sequence). There are 14 residues in the CDR3. The ends lost 4 bases at V and 7 bases at J; junction bases unmatched: 9. Here the CDR3 DNA reads TGTGCCAGCAGCCAGGAGGGTGCGGGAGGGACCCAGTACTTC. Residues: CASSQEGAGGTQYF.

The chain is built from TRBV10-3 and TRBJ2-7, with 8 bases that match TRBD1. The CDR3 is 14 residues long. CDR1 and CDR2 (germline): ENHRY, SYGVKD. V trimming: 3 bases; J trimming: 3 bases; junction bases outside the gene matches: 4. The CDR3 reads CAISEGDRSYEQYF. DNA for the CDR3: TGTGCCATCAGTGAAGGGGACAGGAGCTACGAGCAGTACTTC.

The count of this clone is one. V and J are TRBV7-9 and TRBJ2-7; tentatively, D is TRBD1 (5 bases). The V and J ends lost 3 bases and 3 bases respectively, with 6 bases between them. Germline-derived CDR1 and CDR2 are SEHNR and FQNEAQ (reference sequence). CDR3 length equals 12 residues. CDR3 sequence reads: CASSLQGYEQYF. CDR3 DNA: TGTGCCAGCAGCTTGCAGGGCTACGAGCAGTACTTC.

The V and J genes are TRBV10-3 and TRBJ2-5; the match to TRBD2 covers 13 bases. Per the germline V gene, CDR1 is ENHRY and CDR2 is SYGVKD. V lost 2 bases, J lost 2 bases, and 5 bases stayed unmatched. This CDR3 comprises 17 residues. The CDR3 coding sequence is TGTGCCATCAGTGAGGTAAAGGGACTAGCGGGGCAAGAGACCCAGTACTTC. Translating it yields CAISEVKGLAGQETQYF.